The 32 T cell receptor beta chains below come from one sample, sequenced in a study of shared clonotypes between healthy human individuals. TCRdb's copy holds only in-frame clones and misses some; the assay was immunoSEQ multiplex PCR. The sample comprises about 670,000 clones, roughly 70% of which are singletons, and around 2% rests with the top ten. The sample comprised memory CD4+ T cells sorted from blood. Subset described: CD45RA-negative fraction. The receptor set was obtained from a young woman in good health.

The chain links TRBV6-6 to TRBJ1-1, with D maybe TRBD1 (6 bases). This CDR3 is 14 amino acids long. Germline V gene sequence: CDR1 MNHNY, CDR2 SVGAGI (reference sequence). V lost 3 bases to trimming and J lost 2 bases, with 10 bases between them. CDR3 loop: CASSYSRGNTEAFF. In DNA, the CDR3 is TGTGCCAGCAGTTATTCCAGGGGAAACACTGAAGCTTTCTTT.

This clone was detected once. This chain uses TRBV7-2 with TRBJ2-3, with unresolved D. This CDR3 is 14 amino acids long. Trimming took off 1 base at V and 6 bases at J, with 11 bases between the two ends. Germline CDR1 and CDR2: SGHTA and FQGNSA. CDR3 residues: CASSLGSPADTQYF. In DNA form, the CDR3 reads TGTGCCAGCAGCTTAGGTTCCCCAGCGGATACGCAGTATTTT.

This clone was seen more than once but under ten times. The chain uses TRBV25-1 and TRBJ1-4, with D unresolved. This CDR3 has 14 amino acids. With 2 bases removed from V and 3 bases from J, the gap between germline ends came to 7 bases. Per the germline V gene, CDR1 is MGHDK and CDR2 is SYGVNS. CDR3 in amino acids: CASSEGQPNEKLFF. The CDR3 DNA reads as TGTGCCAGCAGTGAAGGGCAGCCTAATGAAAAACTGTTTTTT.

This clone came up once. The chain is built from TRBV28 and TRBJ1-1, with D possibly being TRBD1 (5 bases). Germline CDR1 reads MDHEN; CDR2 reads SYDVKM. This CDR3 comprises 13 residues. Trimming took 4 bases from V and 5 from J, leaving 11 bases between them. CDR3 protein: CASSSGLGTEAFF. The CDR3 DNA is TGTGCCAGCAGTTCGGGACTGGGGACTGAAGCTTTCTTT.

The CDR3 nucleotides read TGTGCCAGCAGCATCGGCTCCTACAATGAGCAGTTCTTC. Its protein product is CASSIGSYNEQFF. This chain joins TRBV21-1 and TRBJ2-1; TRBD2, as called in the table, went unchecked against the DNA. TRBV21-1 is termed a pseudogene. This CDR3 is built from 13 residues.

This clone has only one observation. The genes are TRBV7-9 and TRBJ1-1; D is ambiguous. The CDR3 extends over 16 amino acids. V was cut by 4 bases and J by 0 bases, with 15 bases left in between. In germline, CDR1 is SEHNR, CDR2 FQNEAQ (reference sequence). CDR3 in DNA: TGTGCCAGCAGCTCGACTCGGATGGTATTGAACACTGAAGCTTTCTTT. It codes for CASSSTRMVLNTEAFF.

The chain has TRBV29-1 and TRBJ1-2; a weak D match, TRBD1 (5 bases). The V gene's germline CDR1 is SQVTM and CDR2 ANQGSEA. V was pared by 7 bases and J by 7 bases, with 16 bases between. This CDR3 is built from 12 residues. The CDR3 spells CSGGKDGIGYTF. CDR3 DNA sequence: TGCAGCGGGGGGAAAGACGGAATTGGCTACACCTTC.

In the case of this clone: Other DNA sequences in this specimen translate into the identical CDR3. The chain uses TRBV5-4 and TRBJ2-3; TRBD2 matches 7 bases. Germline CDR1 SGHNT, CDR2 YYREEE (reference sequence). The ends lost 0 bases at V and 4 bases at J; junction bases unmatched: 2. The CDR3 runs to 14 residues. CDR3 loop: CASSLGGRADTQYF. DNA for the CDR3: TGTGCCAGCAGCTTGGGTGGGAGGGCAGATACGCAGTATTTT.

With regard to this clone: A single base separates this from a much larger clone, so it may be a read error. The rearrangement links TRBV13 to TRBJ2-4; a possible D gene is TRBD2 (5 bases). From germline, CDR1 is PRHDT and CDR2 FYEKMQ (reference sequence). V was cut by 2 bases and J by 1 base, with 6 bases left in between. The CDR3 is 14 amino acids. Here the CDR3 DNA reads TGTGCCAGCAGCTTAAGAGGGGCCAAAAACATTCAGTACTTC. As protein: CASSLRGAKNIQYF.

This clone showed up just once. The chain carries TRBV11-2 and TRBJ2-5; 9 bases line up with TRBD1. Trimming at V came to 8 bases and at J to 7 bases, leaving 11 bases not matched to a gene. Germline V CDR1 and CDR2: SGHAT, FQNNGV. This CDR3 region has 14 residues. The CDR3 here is CASGRTGDRGTQYF. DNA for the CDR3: TGTGCCAGCGGACGGACAGGGGACCGAGGGACCCAGTACTTC.

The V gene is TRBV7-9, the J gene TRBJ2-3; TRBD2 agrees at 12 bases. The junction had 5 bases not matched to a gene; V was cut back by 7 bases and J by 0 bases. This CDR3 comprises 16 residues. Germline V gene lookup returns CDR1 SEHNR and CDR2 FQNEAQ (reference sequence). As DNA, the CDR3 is TGTGCCAGCACGCGGACTAGCGGGGCTAGCACAGATACGCAGTATTTT. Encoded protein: CASTRTSGASTDTQYF.

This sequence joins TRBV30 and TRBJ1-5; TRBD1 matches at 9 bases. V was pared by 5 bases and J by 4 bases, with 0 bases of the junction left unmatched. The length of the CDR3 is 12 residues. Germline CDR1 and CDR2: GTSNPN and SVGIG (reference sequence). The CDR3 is CAWGTGNQPQHF. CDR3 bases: TGTGCCTGGGGGACAGGGAATCAGCCCCAGCATTTT. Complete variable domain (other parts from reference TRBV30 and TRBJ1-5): SQTIHQWPATLVQPVGSPLSLECTVEGTSNPNLYWYRQAAGRGLQLLFYSVGIGQISSEVPQNLSASRPQDRQFILSSKKLLLSDSGFYLCAWGTGNQPQHFGDGTRLSIL.

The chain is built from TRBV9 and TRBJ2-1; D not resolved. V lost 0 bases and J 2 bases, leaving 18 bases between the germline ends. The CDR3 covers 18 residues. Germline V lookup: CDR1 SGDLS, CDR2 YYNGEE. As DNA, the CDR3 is TGTGCCAGCAGCGTAGCCGGTTTCCGGGTTGGCCCCTACAATGAGCAGTTCTTC. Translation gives CASSVAGFRVGPYNEQFF. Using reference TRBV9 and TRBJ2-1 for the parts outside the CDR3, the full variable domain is DSGVTQTPKHLITATGQRVTLRCSPRSGDLSVYWYQQSLDQGLQFLIQYYNGEERAKGNILERFSAQQFPDLHSELNLSSLELGDSALYFCASSVAGFRVGPYNEQFFGPGTRLTVL.

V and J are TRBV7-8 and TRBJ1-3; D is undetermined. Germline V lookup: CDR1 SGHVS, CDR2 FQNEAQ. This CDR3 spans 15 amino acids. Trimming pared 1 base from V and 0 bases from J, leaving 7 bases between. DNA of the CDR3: TGTGCCAGCAGCTTAGGCGGCAGCTCTGGAAACACCATATATTTT. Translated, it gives CASSLGGSSGNTIYF. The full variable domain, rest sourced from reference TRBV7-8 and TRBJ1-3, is GAGVSQSPRYKVAKRGQDVALRCDPISGHVSLFWYQQALGQGPEFLTYFQNEAQLDKSGLPSDRFFAERPEGSVSTLKIQRTQQEDSAVYLCASSLGGSSGNTIYFGEGSWLTVV.

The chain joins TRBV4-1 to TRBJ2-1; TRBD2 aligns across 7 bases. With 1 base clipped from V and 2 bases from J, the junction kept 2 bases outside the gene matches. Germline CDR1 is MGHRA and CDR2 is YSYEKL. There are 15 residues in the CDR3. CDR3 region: CASSQAGLPYNEQFF. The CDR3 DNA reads TGCGCCAGCAGCCAAGCGGGACTACCCTACAATGAGCAGTTCTTC.

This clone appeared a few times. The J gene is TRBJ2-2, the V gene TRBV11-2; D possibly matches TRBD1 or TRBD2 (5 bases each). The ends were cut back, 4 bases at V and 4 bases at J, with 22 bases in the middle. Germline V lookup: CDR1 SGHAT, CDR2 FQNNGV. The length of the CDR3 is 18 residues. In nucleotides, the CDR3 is TGTGCCAGCAGCTCACTCGGGGCAGCTTTTCGGGTCACCGGGGAGCTGTTTTTT. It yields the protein CASSSLGAAFRVTGELFF. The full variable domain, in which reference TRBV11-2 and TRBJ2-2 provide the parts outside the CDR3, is EAGVAQSPRYKIIEKRQSVAFWCNPISGHATLYWYQQILGQGPKLLIQFQNNGVVDDSQLPKDRFSAERLKGVDSTLKIQPAKLEDSAVYLCASSSLGAAFRVTGELFFGEGSRLTVL.

The CDR3 region is CASSEVGGGTDTQYF. The DNA for the CDR3 is TGTGCCAGCAGTGAAGTGGGAGGGGGCACAGATACGCAGTATTTT. This chain connects TRBV6-1 to TRBJ2-3, with 7 nucleotides matching TRBD2. After removal of 1 base from V and 1 base from J, the junction contained 2 bases not matched to a gene. The CDR3 has 15 residues. Per germline, CDR1 MNHNS and CDR2 SASEGT.

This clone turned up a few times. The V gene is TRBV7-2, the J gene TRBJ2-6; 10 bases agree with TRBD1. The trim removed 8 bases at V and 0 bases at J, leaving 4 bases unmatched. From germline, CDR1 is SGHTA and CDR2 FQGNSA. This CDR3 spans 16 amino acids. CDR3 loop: CASGTGDPSGANVLTF. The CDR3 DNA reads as TGTGCCAGCGGGACAGGGGATCCCTCTGGGGCCAACGTCCTGACTTTC.

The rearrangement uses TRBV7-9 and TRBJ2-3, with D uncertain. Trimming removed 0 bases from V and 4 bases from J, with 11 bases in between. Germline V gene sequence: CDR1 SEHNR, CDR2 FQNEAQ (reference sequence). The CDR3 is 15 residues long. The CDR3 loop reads CASSLAVGVADTQYF. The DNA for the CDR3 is TGTGCCAGCAGCTTAGCAGTTGGGGTCGCAGATACGCAGTATTTT.

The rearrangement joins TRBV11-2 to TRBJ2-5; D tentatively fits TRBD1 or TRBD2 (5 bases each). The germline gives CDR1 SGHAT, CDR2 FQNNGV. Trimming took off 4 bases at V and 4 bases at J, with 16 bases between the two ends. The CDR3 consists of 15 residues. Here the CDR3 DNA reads TGTGCCAGCAGCTCCCCCGGAAGAGGGACAGAGACCCAGTACTTC. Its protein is CASSSPGRGTETQYF.

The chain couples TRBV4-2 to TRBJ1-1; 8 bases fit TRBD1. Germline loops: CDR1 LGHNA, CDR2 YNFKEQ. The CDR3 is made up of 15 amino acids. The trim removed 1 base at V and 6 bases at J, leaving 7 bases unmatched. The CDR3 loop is CASSQGTGGYSEAFF. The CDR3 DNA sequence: TGTGCCAGCAGCCAAGGCACAGGGGGATACTCTGAAGCTTTCTTT.

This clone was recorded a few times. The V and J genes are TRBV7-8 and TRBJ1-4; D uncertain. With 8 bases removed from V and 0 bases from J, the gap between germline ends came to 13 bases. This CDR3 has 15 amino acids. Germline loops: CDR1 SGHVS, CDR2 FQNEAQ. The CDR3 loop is CASGRHGATNEKLFF. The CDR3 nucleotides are TGTGCCAGCGGCAGGCATGGGGCAACTAATGAAAAACTGTTTTTT.

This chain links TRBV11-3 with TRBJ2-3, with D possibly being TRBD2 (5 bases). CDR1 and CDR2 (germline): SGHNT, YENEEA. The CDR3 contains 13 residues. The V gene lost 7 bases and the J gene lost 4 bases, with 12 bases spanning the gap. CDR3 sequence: CASTPGGSDTQYF. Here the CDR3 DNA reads TGTGCCAGCACCCCGGGCGGGTCAGATACGCAGTATTTT.

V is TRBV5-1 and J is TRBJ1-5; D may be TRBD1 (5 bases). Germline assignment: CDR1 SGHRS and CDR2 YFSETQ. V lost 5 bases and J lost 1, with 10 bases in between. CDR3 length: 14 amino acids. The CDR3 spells CASRPGGSNQPQHF. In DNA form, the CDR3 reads TGCGCCAGCAGACCCGGGGGAAGCAATCAGCCCCAGCATTTT.

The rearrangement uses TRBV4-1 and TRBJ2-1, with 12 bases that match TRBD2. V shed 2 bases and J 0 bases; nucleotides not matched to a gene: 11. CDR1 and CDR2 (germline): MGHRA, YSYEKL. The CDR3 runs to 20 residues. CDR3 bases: TGCGCCAGCAGCCAAATGGGGGGACTAGCGGGCCTTAGCTCCTACAATGAGCAGTTCTTC. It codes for CASSQMGGLAGLSSYNEQFF.

The CDR3 nucleotides read TGTGCCAGCTCACCGGGGGGGCTCAACTACGAGCAGTACTTC. Its protein is CASSPGGLNYEQYF. The rearrangement links TRBV18 to TRBJ2-7; D may be TRBD2 (7 bases). The CDR3 sequence is 14 residues long. Germline V CDR1 and CDR2: KGHSH, LQKENI. Trimming cost V 3 bases and J 3 bases, with 12 bases left between them.

The CDR3 DNA reads TGTGCCAGCAGCTTACCCGGTCTGGGAGAGACCCAGTACTTC. Amino acids: CASSLPGLGETQYF. The rearrangement joins TRBV13 to TRBJ2-5; the D is unclear. The germline V gene encodes CDR1 PRHDT and CDR2 FYEKMQ (reference sequence). This CDR3 spans 14 amino acids. Trimming left V 2 bases short and J 4 bases short, with 11 bases between. Looking up the rest from reference TRBV13 and TRBJ2-5 gives the full variable domain: AAGVIQSPRHLIKEKRETATLKCYPIPRHDTVYWYQQGPGQDPQFLISFYEKMQSDKGSIPDRFSAQQFSDYHSELNMSSLELGDSALYFCASSLPGLGETQYFGPGTRLLVL.

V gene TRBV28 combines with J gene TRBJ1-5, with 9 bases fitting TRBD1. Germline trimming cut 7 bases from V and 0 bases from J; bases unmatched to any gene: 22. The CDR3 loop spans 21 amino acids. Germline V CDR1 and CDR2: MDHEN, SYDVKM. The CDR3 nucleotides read TGTGCCAGCAAAAACCGAGGGACAGGGATGATAATGTTTCGTAGCAATCAGCCCCAGCATTTT. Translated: CASKNRGTGMIMFRSNQPQHF.

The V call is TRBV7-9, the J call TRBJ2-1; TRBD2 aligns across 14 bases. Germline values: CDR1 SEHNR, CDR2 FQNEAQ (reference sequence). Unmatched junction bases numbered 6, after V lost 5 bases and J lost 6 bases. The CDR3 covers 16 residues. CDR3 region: CASSKLTSGRANEQFF. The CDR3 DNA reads TGTGCCAGCAGCAAATTGACTAGCGGGAGGGCCAATGAGCAGTTCTTC.

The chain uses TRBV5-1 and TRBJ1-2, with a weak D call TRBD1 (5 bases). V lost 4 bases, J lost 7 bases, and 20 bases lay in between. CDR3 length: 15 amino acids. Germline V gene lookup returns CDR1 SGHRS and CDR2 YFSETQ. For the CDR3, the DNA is TGCGCCAGCAGCCGCGCTCAGGGAGGGTTAAGTGGCTACACCTTC. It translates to CASSRAQGGLSGYTF.

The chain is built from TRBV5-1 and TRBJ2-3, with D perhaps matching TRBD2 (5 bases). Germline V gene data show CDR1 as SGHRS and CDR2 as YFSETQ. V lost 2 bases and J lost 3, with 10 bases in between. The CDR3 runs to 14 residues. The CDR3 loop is CASSLHSVTDTQYF. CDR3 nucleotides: TGCGCCAGCAGCTTACATAGCGTTACAGATACGCAGTATTTT.

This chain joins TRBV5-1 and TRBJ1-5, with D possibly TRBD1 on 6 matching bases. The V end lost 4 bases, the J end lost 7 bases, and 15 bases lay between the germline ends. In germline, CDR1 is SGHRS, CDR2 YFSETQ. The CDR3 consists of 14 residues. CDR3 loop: CASSTTTGEQPQHF. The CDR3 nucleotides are TGCGCCAGCAGCACGACGACAGGAGAACAGCCCCAGCATTTT.